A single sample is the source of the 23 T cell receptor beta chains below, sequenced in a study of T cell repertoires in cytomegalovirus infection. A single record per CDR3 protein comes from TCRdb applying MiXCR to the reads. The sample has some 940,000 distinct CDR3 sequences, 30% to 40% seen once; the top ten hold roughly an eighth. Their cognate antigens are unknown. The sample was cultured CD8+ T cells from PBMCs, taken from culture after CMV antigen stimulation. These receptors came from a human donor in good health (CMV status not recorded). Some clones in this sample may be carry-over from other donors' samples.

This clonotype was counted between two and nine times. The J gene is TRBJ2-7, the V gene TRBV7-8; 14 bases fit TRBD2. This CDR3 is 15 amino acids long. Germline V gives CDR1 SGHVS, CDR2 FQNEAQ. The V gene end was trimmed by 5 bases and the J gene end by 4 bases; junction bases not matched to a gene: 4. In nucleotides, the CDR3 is TGTGCCAGCAGCATCGGGACTAGCGGGGGTTACGAGCAGTACTTC. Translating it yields CASSIGTSGGYEQYF.

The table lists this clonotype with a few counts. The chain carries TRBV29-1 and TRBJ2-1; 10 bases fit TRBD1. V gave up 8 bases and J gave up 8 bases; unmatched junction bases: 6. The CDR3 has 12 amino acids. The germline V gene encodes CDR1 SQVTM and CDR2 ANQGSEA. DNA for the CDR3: TGCAGCTTCTGGACAGGGGGTGATGAGCAGTTCTTC. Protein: CSFWTGGDEQFF.

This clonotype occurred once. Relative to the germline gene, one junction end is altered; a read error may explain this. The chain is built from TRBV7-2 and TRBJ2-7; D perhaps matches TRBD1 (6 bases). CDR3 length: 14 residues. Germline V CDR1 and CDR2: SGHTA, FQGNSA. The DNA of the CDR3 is TGTGCCAGCAGCGTATACAGGGAGTCCTTCGAGCAGTACTTC. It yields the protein CASSVYRESFEQYF.

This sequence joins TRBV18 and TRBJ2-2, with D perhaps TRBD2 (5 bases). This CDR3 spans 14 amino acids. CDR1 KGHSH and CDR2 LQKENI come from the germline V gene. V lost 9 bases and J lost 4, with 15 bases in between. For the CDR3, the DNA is TGTGCCAGAGGGAGAAGACCGAGCACCGGGGAGCTGTTTTTT. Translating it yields CARGRRPSTGELFF. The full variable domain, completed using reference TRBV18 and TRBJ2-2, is NAGVMQNPRHLVRRRGQEARLRCSPMKGHSHVYWYRQLPEEGLKFMVYLQKENIIDESGMPKERFSAEFPKEGPSILRIQQVVRGDSAAYFCARGRRPSTGELFFGEGSRLTVL.

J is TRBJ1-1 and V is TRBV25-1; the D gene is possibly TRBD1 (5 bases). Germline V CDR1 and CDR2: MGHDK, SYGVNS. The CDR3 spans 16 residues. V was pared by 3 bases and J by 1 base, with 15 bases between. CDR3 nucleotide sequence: TGTGCCAGCAGTGACCATTCGCGGGACGGGAACACTGAAGCTTTCTTT. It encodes CASSDHSRDGNTEAFF.

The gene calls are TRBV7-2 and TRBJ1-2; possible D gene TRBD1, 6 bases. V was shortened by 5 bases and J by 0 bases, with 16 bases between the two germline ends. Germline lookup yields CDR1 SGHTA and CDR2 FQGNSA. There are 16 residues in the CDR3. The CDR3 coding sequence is TGTGCCAGCAGCCGGGGACACCGAACTTCTAACTATGGCTACACCTTC. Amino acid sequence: CASSRGHRTSNYGYTF.

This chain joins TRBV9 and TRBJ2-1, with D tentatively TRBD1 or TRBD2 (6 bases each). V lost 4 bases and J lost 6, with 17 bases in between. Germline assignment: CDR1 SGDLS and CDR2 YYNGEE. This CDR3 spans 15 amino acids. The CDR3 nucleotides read TGTGCCAGCAGCCCAGGAGGGGGTACGGGCAATGAGCAGTTCTTC. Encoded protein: CASSPGGGTGNEQFF.

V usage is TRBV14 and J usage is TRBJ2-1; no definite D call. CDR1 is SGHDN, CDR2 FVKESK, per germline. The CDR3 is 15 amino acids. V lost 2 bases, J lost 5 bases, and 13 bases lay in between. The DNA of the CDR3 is TGTGCCAGCAGCCAAATAGGGATCAGACACAATGAGCAGTTCTTC. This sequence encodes CASSQIGIRHNEQFF.

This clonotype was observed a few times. CDR3: CASSYGEYPIIYGYTF. DNA of the CDR3: TGTGCCAGCAGTTATGGTGAATATCCTATCATCTATGGCTACACCTTC. This chain uses TRBV6-2 or TRBV6-3 with TRBJ1-2; no firm D call. The V gene lost 3 bases and the J gene lost 4 bases, with 18 bases spanning the gap. Germline loops: CDR1 MNHEY, CDR2 SVGEGT. The CDR3 consists of 16 residues.

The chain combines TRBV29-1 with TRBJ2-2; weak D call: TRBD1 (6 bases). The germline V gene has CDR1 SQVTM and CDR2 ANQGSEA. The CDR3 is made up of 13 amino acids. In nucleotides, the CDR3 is TGCAGTGTATTACAGGGTTATACCGGGGAGCTGTTTTTT. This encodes CSVLQGYTGELFF.

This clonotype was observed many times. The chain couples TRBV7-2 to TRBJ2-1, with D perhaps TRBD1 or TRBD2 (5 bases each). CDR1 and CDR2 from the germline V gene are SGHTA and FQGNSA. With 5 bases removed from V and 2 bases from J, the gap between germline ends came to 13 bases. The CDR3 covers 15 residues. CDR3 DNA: TGTGCCAGCAGCCCCCGGGACGGAACCTACAATGAGCAGTTCTTC. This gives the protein CASSPRDGTYNEQFF. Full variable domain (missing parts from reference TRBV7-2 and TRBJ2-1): GAGVSQSPSNKVTEKGKDVELRCDPISGHTALYWYRQSLGQGLEFLIYFQGNSAPDKSGLPSDRFSAERTGGSVSTLTIQRTQQEDSAVYLCASSPRDGTYNEQFFGPGTRLTVL.

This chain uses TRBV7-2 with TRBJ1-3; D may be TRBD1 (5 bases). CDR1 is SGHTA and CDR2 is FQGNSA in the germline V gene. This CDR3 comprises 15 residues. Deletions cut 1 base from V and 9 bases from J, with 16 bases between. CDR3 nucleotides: TGTGCCAGCAGCTTAGTCTACCGCAGGGAAACCACCATATATTTT. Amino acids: CASSLVYRRETTIYF.

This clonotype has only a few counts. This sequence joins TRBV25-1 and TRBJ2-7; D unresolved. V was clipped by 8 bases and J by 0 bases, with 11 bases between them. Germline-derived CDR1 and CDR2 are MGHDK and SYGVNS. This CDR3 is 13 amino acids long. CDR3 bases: TGTGCCAGCGTAGACTGGAACTCCTACGAGCAGTACTTC. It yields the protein CASVDWNSYEQYF.

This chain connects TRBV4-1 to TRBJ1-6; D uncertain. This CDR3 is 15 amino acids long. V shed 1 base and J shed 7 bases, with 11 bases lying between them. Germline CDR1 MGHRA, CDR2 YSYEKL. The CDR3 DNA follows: TGCGCCAGCAGCCAAGTGGCACCGGGAAATTCACCCCTCCACTTT. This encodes CASSQVAPGNSPLHF.

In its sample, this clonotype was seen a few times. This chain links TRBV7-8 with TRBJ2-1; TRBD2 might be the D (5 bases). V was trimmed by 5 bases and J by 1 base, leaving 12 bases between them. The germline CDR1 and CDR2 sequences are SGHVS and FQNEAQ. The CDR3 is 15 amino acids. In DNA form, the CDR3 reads TGTGCCAGCAGCCCCCGGAGAGGGTCCTACAATGAGCAGTTCTTC. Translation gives CASSPRRGSYNEQFF.

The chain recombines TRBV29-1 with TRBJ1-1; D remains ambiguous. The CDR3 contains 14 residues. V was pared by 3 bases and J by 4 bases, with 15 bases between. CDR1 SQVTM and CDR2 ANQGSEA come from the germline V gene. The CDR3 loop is CSVDDTSMSTEAFF. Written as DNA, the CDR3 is TGCAGCGTTGACGACACCTCTATGAGCACTGAAGCTTTCTTT.

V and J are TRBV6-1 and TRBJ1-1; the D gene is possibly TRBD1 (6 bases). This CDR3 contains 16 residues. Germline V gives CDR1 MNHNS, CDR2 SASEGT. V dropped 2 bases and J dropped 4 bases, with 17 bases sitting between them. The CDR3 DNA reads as TGTGCCAGCAGTGAATACGTGTACAGGGCTGCCACTGAAGCTTTCTTT. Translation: CASSEYVYRAATEAFF.

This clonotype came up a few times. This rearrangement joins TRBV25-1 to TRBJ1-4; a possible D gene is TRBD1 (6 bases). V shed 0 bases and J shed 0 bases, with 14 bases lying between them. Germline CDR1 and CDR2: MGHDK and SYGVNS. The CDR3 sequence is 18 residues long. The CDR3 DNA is TGTGCCAGCAGTGAATATTTTGGGGGGGGGCCAACTAATGAAAAACTGTTTTTT. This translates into CASSEYFGGGPTNEKLFF.

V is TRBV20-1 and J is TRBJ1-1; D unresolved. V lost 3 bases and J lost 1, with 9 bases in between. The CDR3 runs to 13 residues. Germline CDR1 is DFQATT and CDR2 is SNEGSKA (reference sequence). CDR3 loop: CSARTGPNTEAFF. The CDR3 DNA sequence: TGCAGTGCTAGGACCGGACCGAACACTGAAGCTTTCTTT.

The DNA of the CDR3 is TGTGCCACTGGGGCAAGCTCCTACAATGAGCAGTTCTTC. Its protein product is CATGASSYNEQFF. The rearrangement links TRBV24-1 to TRBJ2-1; a possible D gene is TRBD1 (5 bases). This CDR3 contains 13 residues. The ends were cut back, 10 bases at V and 0 bases at J, with 9 bases in the middle. CDR1 is KGHDR and CDR2 is SFDVKD in the germline V gene.

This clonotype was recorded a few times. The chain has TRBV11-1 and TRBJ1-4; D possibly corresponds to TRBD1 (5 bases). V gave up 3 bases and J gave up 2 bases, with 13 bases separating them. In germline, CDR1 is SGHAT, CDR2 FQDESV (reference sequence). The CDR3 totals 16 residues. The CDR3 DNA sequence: TGTGCCAGCAGCTTGGCGTCGGGACCTACTAATGAAAAACTGTTTTTT. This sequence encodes CASSLASGPTNEKLFF. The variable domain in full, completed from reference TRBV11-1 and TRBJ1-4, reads EAEVAQSPRYKITEKSQAVAFWCDPISGHATLYWYRQILGQGPELLVQFQDESVVDDSQLPKDRFSAERLKGVDSTLKIQPAELGDSAMYLCASSLASGPTNEKLFFGSGTQLSVL.

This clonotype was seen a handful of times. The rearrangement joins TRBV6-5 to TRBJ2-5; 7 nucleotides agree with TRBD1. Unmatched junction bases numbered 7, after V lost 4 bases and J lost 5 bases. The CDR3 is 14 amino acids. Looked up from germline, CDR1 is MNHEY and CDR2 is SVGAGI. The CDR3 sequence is CASSSVTGLETQYF. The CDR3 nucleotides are TGTGCCAGCAGTTCAGTGACAGGGTTGGAGACCCAGTACTTC.

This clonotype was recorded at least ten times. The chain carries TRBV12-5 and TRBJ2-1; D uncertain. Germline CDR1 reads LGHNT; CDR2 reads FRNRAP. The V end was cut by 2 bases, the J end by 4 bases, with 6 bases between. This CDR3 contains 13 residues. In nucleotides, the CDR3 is TGTGCTAGTGGTTTGCCTTTGTACAATGAGCAGTTCTTC. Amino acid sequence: CASGLPLYNEQFF.